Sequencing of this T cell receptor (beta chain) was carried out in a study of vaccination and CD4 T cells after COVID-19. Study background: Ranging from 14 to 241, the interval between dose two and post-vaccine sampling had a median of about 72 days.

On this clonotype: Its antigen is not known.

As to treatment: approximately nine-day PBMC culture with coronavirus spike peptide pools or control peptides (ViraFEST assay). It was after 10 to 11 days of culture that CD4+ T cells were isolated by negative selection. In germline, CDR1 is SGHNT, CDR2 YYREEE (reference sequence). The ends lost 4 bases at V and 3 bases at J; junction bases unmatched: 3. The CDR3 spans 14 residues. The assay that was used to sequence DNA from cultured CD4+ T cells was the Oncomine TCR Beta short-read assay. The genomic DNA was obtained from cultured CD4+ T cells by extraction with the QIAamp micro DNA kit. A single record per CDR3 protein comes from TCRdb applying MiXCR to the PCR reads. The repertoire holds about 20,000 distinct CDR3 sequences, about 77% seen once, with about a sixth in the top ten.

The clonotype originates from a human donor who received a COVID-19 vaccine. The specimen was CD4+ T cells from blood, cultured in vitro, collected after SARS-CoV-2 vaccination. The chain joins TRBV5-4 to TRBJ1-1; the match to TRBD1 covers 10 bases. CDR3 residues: CASSKGQGDTEAFF. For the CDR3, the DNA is TGTGCCAGCAGCAAAGGACAGGGGGACACTGAAGCTTTCTTT.